The source of this T cell receptor (beta chain) is a study of blood T cell repertoires in COVID-19. Study overall: Sites across the United States, Italy and Spain contributed samples from acute and convalescent COVID-19. The cDNA or gDNA used as material had been derived from T cells, B-cell-depleted T cells, or PBMCs.

Authors' analysis steps: Researchers report that nucleated cell counts were estimated from reference gene primer amplification. This table comes from immunoSEQ multiplex PCR, and its TCRdb copy is limited to in-frame clones, with some not included. V and J calls and clone size come straight from that table; D and trimming were deduced from the DNA. This table has a few hundred thousand clones, roughly nine tenths appearing once. Researchers sorted participants into cohorts using their self-reported clinical history. A single count supports this clone. The V gene's germline CDR1 is MNHNS and CDR2 SASEGT. V shed 1 base and J shed 12 bases, with 18 bases lying between them. This CDR3 has 14 amino acids.

The sample consisted of PBMCs or T cells enriched from blood (not recorded which). The TCR was taken from a woman aged 55 to 70 who had recovered from COVID-19. The chain uses TRBV6-1 and TRBJ1-2; D is perhaps TRBD1 (5 bases). This CDR3 is CASSEEAGRGSDTF. CDR3 bases: TGTGCCAGCAGTGAAGAGGCCGGAAGGGGAAGCGACACCTTC.